This entry is about one T cell receptor beta chain. J lost 8 bases, V lost 4 bases, and 5 bases had no gene match. The CDR3 is made up of 13 amino acids. Germline V gene data show CDR1 as LGHDT and CDR2 as YNNKEL (reference sequence). This entry belongs to a study of blood T cell repertoires in COVID-19. Sequencing was performed with immunoSEQ multiplex PCR; in TCRdb, only in-frame clones are kept and a portion is missing. Found here are 78,000 or so clones, 65% to 90% of them singletons; the top ten hold 5% to 6.5%. Sequencing used peripheral blood. V usage is TRBV3-1 (or the pseudogene TRBV3-2) and J usage is TRBJ1-2, with 9 bases fitting TRBD1. This clonotype originated in a woman aged 55-69 years with acute or convalescent COVID-19. The CDR3 region has the DNA TGTGCCAGCAGCCCTACAGGGGGCAGAGGCTACACCTTC. It codes for CASSPTGGRGYTF.